The 8 T cell receptor beta chains in this list originate from one sample, sequenced in a study of regulatory T cells in long-lasting Graves disease. Regarding time point: newly diagnosed GD, antithyroid drugs for less than 3 months. PBMCs provided the RNA from which the TCR library was made. Investigators prepared the TCR beta libraries by applying iRepertoire HTBI primers and Arm-PCR of CDR3 regions. TCRdb processed the multiplex PCR reads anew with MiXCR; each CDR3 protein has one entry. The data hold 420,000 or so distinct CDR3 sequences, with 16% observed a single time. This sample also belongs to another study, concerning T cells in Graves' hyperthyroidism and ophthalmopathy.

The sample was peripheral blood mononuclear cells (PBMCs), taken at new diagnosis, from a patient treated with antithyroid drugs. These receptors originate from a woman in her late teens or twenties with Graves disease.

The chain combines TRBV19 with TRBJ1-2; no clear D. The CDR3 extends over 11 amino acids. Germline-derived CDR1 and CDR2 are LNHDA and SQIVND (reference sequence). The V and J ends lost 9 bases and 8 bases respectively, with 13 bases between them. This CDR3 reads CARGWEDGYTF. In nucleotides, the CDR3 is TGTGCCAGGGGGTGGGAAGACGGCTACACCTTC.

The gene calls are TRBV29-1 and TRBJ1-2; D is undetermined. There are 13 residues in the CDR3. Germline V gene lookup returns CDR1 SQVTM and CDR2 ANQGSEA. V lost 0 bases to trimming and J lost 4 bases, with 9 bases between them. The CDR3 DNA follows: TGCAGCGTTGAAGAAGACGAGGGCTATGGCTACACCTTC. As protein: CSVEEDEGYGYTF.

V usage is TRBV3-1 and J usage is TRBJ2-1; D gene uncertain. CDR1 LGHDT and CDR2 YNNKEL come from the germline V gene (reference sequence). The CDR3 consists of 15 residues. V gave up 1 base and J gave up 0 bases, with 7 bases separating them. CDR3 in amino acids: CASSQGLNSYNEQFF. The CDR3 coding sequence is TGTGCCAGCAGCCAAGGACTTAACTCCTACAATGAGCAGTTCTTC.

The gene calls are TRBV3-1 and TRBJ1-3; 7 bases match TRBD1. CDR1 is LGHDT and CDR2 is YNNKEL in the germline V gene (reference sequence). CDR3 length: 15 residues. After removal of 5 bases from V and 3 bases from J, the junction contained 7 bases not matched to a gene. The CDR3 coding sequence is TGTGCCAGCAGCTTAGGGGGCTCACTTGGAAACACCATATATTTT. As protein: CASSLGGSLGNTIYF.

The sample holds one count of this clonotype. The CDR3 DNA is TGTGCCAGCAGCCCACAAGAAAGCAGGGGCGACTATGGCTACACCTTC. Its translation is CASSPQESRGDYGYTF. The rearrangement links TRBV9 to TRBJ1-2, with D possibly TRBD1 on 6 matching bases. Trimming removed 4 bases at V and 3 bases at J, with 19 bases between. The CDR3 length is 16 residues. The germline gives CDR1 SGDLS, CDR2 YYNGEE.

This clonotype appeared many times. The gene calls are TRBV28 and TRBJ2-1; the match to TRBD1 covers 10 bases. The V gene's germline CDR1 is MDHEN and CDR2 SYDVKM. The CDR3 contains 13 residues. Germline trimming cut 10 bases from V and 8 bases from J; bases unmatched to any gene: 8. CDR3 bases: TGTGCCACCCGGGACAGGGGCCGGGATGAGCAGTTCTTC. It yields the protein CATRDRGRDEQFF.

A few counts support this clonotype. The rearrangement joins TRBV6-1 to TRBJ1-2, with D possibly being TRBD1 (5 bases). This CDR3 is built from 13 residues. CDR1 and CDR2 (germline): MNHNS, SASEGT. Trimming shortened V by 6 bases and J by 4 bases, and 12 bases separated the two germline ends. DNA of the CDR3: TGTGCCAGCAGGAGACAGACCTTCTATGGCTACACCTTC. Encoded protein: CASRRQTFYGYTF.

This clonotype was seen repeatedly, ten times or more. The chain recombines TRBV7-2 with TRBJ2-7, with 8 bases aligning to TRBD2. Looked up from germline, CDR1 is SGHTA and CDR2 is FQGNSA. The V gene end was trimmed by 4 bases and the J gene end by 5 bases; junction bases not matched to a gene: 13. The CDR3 covers 16 residues. The CDR3 loop reads CASSSARSGSINEQYF. The CDR3 DNA reads TGTGCCAGCAGCTCAGCCCGCAGCGGGAGCATCAACGAGCAGTACTTC.